Presented here are 2 T cell receptor beta chains from one specimen sequenced in a study of T cells after yellow fever vaccination. TCRdb called the 5' RACE reads again in MiXCR, with one record for every CDR3 protein. This sample yields hundreds of thousands of distinct CDR3 sequences, of which about 17% are seen a single time; approximately 15% belongs to the top ten. Material: PBMCs, obtained about 5 days after the first yellow fever vaccination. Receptor source: a man between 18 and 35 years old who received the YFV17D yellow fever vaccine.

This clonotype was seen a few times. The chain employs TRBV27 and TRBJ2-5; no firm D call. Germline V lookup: CDR1 MNHEY, CDR2 SMNVEV (reference sequence). Trimming took off 7 bases at V and 2 bases at J, with 11 bases between the two ends. The CDR3 contains 13 residues. The CDR3 loop reads CASTSHTQETQYF. The CDR3 DNA reads as TGTGCCAGCACCTCCCATACTCAAGAGACCCAGTACTTC.

This chain links TRBV5-1 with TRBJ1-5; no firm D call. From germline, CDR1 is SGHRS and CDR2 YFSETQ. The germline V and J ends were trimmed by 0 bases and 3 bases, with 10 bases remaining between them. This CDR3 region has 15 residues. The CDR3 DNA reads TGCGCCAGCAGCTTGGGGGAGGGTCTCAATCAGCCCCAGCATTTT. Its protein product is CASSLGEGLNQPQHF. The whole variable domain, filled in from reference TRBV5-1 and TRBJ1-5, reads KAGVTQTPRYLIKTRGQQVTLSCSPISGHRSVSWYQQTPGQGLQFLFEYFSETQRNKGNFPGRFSGRQFSNSRSEMNVSTLELGDSALYLCASSLGEGLNQPQHFGDGTRLSIL.